This TCR beta chain stems from a study of T cell changes during pregnancy in multiple sclerosis. The repertoire was sequenced with immunoSEQ multiplex PCR; TCRdb's copy has only in-frame clones and lacks some. The sample yields tens of thousands of clones, 75% to 95% seen once. V was trimmed by 0 bases and J by 10 bases, leaving 11 bases between them. The CDR3 has 13 residues. The germline V gene has CDR1 SGDLS and CDR2 YYNGEE. This TCR came from a female donor in good health, enrolled as a control in a pregnancy study. The material was CD4+ T cells from peripheral blood mononuclear cells, obtained in the second trimester of pregnancy. J is TRBJ2-1 and V is TRBV9; D unresolved. The CDR3 sequence is CASSVVRGAEQFF. The DNA of the CDR3 is TGTGCCAGCAGCGTAGTTCGCGGCGCAGAGCAGTTCTTC.